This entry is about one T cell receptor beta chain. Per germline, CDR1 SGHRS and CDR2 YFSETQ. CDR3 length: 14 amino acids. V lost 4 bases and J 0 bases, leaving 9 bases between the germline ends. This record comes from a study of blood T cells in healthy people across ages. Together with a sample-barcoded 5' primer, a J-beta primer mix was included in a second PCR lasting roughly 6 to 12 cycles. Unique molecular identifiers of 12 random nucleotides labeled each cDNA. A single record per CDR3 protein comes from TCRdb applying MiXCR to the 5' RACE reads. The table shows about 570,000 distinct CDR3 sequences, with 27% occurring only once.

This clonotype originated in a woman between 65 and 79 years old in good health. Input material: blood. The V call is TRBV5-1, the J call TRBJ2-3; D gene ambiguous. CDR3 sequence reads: CASSPDGSTDTQYF. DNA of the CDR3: TGCGCCAGCAGCCCCGACGGAAGCACAGATACGCAGTATTTT. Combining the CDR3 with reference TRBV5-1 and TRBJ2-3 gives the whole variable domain KAGVTQTPRYLIKTRGQQVTLSCSPISGHRSVSWYQQTPGQGLQFLFEYFSETQRNKGNFPGRFSGRQFSNSRSEMNVSTLELGDSALYLCASSPDGSTDTQYFGPGTRLTVL.